Following are 9 T cell receptor beta chains from one sample sequenced in a study of shared T cell receptors in the human thymus (dated by TCRdb to 2020 to 2023). The method behind the library was the immunoSEQ multiplex PCR assay. Drawn from immuneACCESS, this table holds only the in-frame rearrangements with V and J called that TCRdb kept. Clones are partly lost; checked studies trace under half to an unresolved V gene and leave the rest unexplained. The sample contains hundreds of thousands of clones, approximately 85% of them found a single time. The ten biggest clones cover around 0.0099% of the sample. The data also belong to a second study, concerning human thymus T cells.

The sequencing input was thymocytes. The receptors stem from a girl under two years old with a congenital heart defect. Donor details come from another sample of the same person, matched by shared clones.

The rearrangement joins TRBV6-1 to TRBJ1-2; D is ambiguous. Germline V gives CDR1 MNHNS, CDR2 SASEGT. Trimming took off 8 bases at V and 4 bases at J, with 17 bases between the two ends. This CDR3 contains 14 residues. The CDR3: CASRSGIEGYGYTF. In DNA, the CDR3 is TGTGCCAGCCGTTCGGGTATAGAGGGCTATGGCTACACCTTC.

This clone showed up just a few times. The chain combines TRBV11-2 with TRBJ2-3; the match to TRBD2 covers 11 bases. The CDR3 extends over 17 amino acids. The V gene's germline CDR1 is SGHAT and CDR2 FQNNGV. J lost 7 bases, V lost 6 bases, and 15 bases had no gene match. Here the CDR3 reads CASSNNPLAGGFYTQYF. CDR3 nucleotides: TGTGCCAGCAGTAACAACCCCCTAGCGGGGGGCTTTTATACGCAGTATTTT.

The chain couples TRBV11-1 to TRBJ2-3, with a weak D call TRBD1 (5 bases). The CDR3 is made up of 17 amino acids. Germline V lookup: CDR1 SGHAT, CDR2 FQDESV (reference sequence). V lost 5 bases and J lost 2, with 20 bases in between. CDR3: CASSPLERGWDTDTQYF. For the CDR3, the DNA is TGTGCCAGCAGCCCACTTGAAAGGGGCTGGGACACAGATACGCAGTATTTT.

The chain joins TRBV2 to TRBJ2-1, with a possible D match to TRBD2 (5 bases). In germline, CDR1 is SNHLY, CDR2 FYNNEI. V shed 8 bases and J shed 3 bases, with 26 bases lying between them. CDR3 length equals 18 residues. The CDR3 is CASGTREQSLLNYNEQFF. The CDR3 DNA reads as TGTGCCAGCGGAACTAGGGAGCAATCCCTACTAAACTACAATGAGCAGTTCTTC.

The chain links TRBV11-2 to TRBJ1-1; D not resolved. Trimming pared 6 bases from V and 5 bases from J, leaving 10 bases between. Germline V gene data show CDR1 as SGHAT and CDR2 as FQNNGV. There are 12 residues in the CDR3. The CDR3 DNA reads TGTGCCAGCAGTCCTGAGCGGACTGAAGCTTTCTTT. Translation gives CASSPERTEAFF.

The chain uses TRBV4-3 and TRBJ1-6; no firm D call. With 4 bases removed from V and 10 bases from J, the gap between germline ends came to 11 bases. CDR3 length equals 13 residues. Germline V CDR1 and CDR2: LGHNA, YSLEER. DNA of the CDR3: TGCGCCAGCAGCCCCCATTTACGGTCACCCCTCCACTTT. Residues: CASSPHLRSPLHF.

V gene TRBV7-2 combines with J gene TRBJ1-6, with 8 nucleotides matching TRBD1. With V trimmed by 1 base and J by 2 bases, 10 bases remained unmatched. The CDR3 loop spans 19 amino acids. Per germline, CDR1 SGHTA and CDR2 FQGNSA. CDR3 amino acids: CASSLGTRGPGAYNSPLHF. CDR3 sequence (DNA): TGTGCCAGCAGCTTAGGAACCAGGGGGCCGGGGGCCTATAATTCACCCCTCCACTTT.

V usage is TRBV7-2 and J usage is TRBJ2-7, with D perhaps TRBD1 (5 bases). The CDR3 spans 14 residues. CDR1 SGHTA and CDR2 FQGNSA come from the germline V gene. The V gene lost 1 base and the J gene lost 3 bases, with 10 bases spanning the gap. CDR3 sequence reads: CASSLGGHSYEQYF. The CDR3 nucleotides are TGTGCCAGCAGCTTAGGCGGACACAGCTACGAGCAGTACTTC. Variable domain in full (rest from reference TRBV7-2 and TRBJ2-7): GAGVSQSPSNKVTEKGKDVELRCDPISGHTALYWYRQSLGQGLEFLIYFQGNSAPDKSGLPSDRFSAERTGGSVSTLTIQRTQQEDSAVYLCASSLGGHSYEQYFGPGTRLTVT.

The chain recombines TRBV5-1 with TRBJ1-2, with unresolved D. Germline-derived CDR1 and CDR2 are SGHRS and YFSETQ. This CDR3 comprises 14 residues. With 4 bases removed from V and 2 bases from J, the gap between germline ends came to 12 bases. The DNA of the CDR3 is TGCGCCAGCAGCCCAATAACGGTGAACTATGGCTACACCTTC. Its translation is CASSPITVNYGYTF.